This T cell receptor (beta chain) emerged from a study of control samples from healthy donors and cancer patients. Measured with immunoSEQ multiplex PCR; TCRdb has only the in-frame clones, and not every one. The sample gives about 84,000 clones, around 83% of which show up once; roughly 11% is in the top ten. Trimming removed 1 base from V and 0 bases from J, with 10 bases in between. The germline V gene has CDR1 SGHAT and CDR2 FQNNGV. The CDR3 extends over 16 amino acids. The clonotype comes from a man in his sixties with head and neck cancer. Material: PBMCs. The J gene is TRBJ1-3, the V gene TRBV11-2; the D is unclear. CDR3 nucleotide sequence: TGTGCCAGCAGCTTAGCGACGGGCTCCTCTGGAAACACCATATATTTT. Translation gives CASSLATGSSGNTIYF.